This T cell receptor beta chain was documented in a study of cytomegalovirus exposure and HLA in healthy donors. Study findings and constraints: Reported results showed that the classifier diagnosed cytomegalovirus status with high specificity and sensitivity.

PCR used 60 Vbeta primers and 13 Jbeta primers. Assay used: immunoSEQ multiplex PCR; TCRdb lists only in-frame clones, some missing. This sample has approximately 130,000 clones, with about 64% found just once. To note about this clone: Its antigen is still unknown.

This receptor was obtained from a woman aged 40-49 years in good health and CMV-seronegative. The sequenced sample was PBMCs.

The CDR3 nucleotides read TGTGCCAGCAGCGGAGGGATGGGCGTCGGGGAAAAACTGTTTTTT. Its translation: CASSGGMGVGEKLFF. This chain joins TRBV5-5 and TRBJ1-4; no clear D gene. CDR1 and CDR2 (germline): SGHKS, YYEKEE (reference sequence). The CDR3 runs 15 residues. With 4 bases removed from V and 8 bases from J, the gap between germline ends came to 18 bases.